These 18 T cell receptor beta chains originate from one sample sequenced in a study of technical replicates of blood from a few donors. The protocol was immunoSEQ multiplex PCR, while the TCRdb copy is restricted to in-frame clones and leaves out a portion. The sample gives approximately 79,000 clones, 95% of which show up once; approximately 0.25% is in the top ten. The sample was T cells isolated from PBMCs. The receptors here all came from a human donor in good health.

The CDR3 DNA reads as TGTGCCAGCAGACCTCGGGACAGGGGATTGACCTATGGCTACACCTTC. This encodes CASRPRDRGLTYGYTF. This sequence joins TRBV5-6 and TRBJ1-2, with 10 bases aligning to TRBD1. The CDR3 has 16 residues. Germline values: CDR1 SGHDT, CDR2 YYEEEE. Trimming at V came to 5 bases and at J to 4 bases, leaving 11 bases not matched to a gene.

This clone was found once. This sequence joins TRBV5-4 and TRBJ1-4, with TRBD1 identical over 8 bases. The CDR3 totals 16 residues. With V trimmed by 4 bases and J by 5 bases, 10 bases remained unmatched. The germline V gene has CDR1 SGHNT and CDR2 YYREEE (reference sequence). The CDR3 DNA follows: TGTGCCAGCAGCAGGGGAGGGGACAGGCAAAATGAAAAACTGTTTTTT. It encodes CASSRGGDRQNEKLFF.

The rearrangement joins TRBV7-8 to TRBJ2-2, with 9 nucleotides matching TRBD2. After removal of 1 base from V and 5 bases from J, the junction contained 5 bases not matched to a gene. Germline loops: CDR1 SGHVS, CDR2 FQNEAQ. The CDR3 sequence is 16 residues long. The CDR3 DNA is TGTGCCAGCAGCTTAGTGCGCACTAGCGGGACCGGGGAGCTGTTTTTT. The encoded protein is CASSLVRTSGTGELFF.

The chain joins TRBV15 to TRBJ2-7; possible D gene TRBD1, 6 bases. Trimming cost V 1 base and J 3 bases, with 7 bases left between them. Germline V gene lookup returns CDR1 LNHNV and CDR2 YYDKDF (reference sequence). The CDR3 spans 13 residues. CDR3 in amino acids: CATSRGDIYEQYF. CDR3 sequence (DNA): TGTGCCACCAGCAGAGGGGACATCTACGAGCAGTACTTC.

The V and J genes are TRBV30 and TRBJ1-1, with 8 bases fitting TRBD1. The germline gives CDR1 GTSNPN, CDR2 SVGIG (reference sequence). CDR3 length: 13 residues. V dropped 4 bases and J dropped 5; count of bases not matched to a gene: 6. The CDR3 here is CAWTTQGGTEAFF. The CDR3, as DNA: TGTGCCTGGACAACACAGGGGGGGACTGAAGCTTTCTTT.

The chain carries TRBV28 and TRBJ1-5; D is uncertain. The CDR3 consists of 17 residues. Trimming stripped 2 bases from V and 0 bases from J, with 14 bases between. Germline V gene lookup returns CDR1 MDHEN and CDR2 SYDVKM. The CDR3 sequence: CASSLSYVVSSNQPQHF. In DNA form, the CDR3 reads TGTGCCAGCAGTTTAAGTTATGTAGTGAGTAGCAATCAGCCCCAGCATTTT.

This chain connects TRBV29-1 to TRBJ2-5; unclear D gene. Germline V lookup: CDR1 SQVTM, CDR2 ANQGSEA. V was clipped by 8 bases and J by 2 bases, with 15 bases between them. The CDR3 runs 13 residues. DNA of the CDR3: TGCAGCCACCTGTCGGCAGCGCAAGAGACCCAGTACTTC. It translates to CSHLSAAQETQYF. The full variable domain, rest sourced from reference TRBV29-1 and TRBJ2-5, is SAVISQKPSRDICQRGTSLTIQCQVDSQVTMMFWYRQQPGQSLTLIATANQGSEATYESGFVIDKFPISRPNLTFSTLTVSNMSPEDSSIYLCSHLSAAQETQYFGPGTRLLVL.

This chain connects TRBV5-1 to TRBJ2-7, with D unresolved. Germline V gene sequence: CDR1 SGHRS, CDR2 YFSETQ. V was clipped by 0 bases and J by 6 bases, with 13 bases between them. CDR3 length: 14 amino acids. Here the CDR3 reads CASSLDTTFLEQYF. The DNA of the CDR3 is TGCGCCAGCAGCTTGGACACAACCTTTCTCGAGCAGTACTTC.

Only one count was recorded for this clone. This rearrangement joins TRBV4-1 to TRBJ1-5, with 8 nucleotides matching TRBD1. The CDR3 is made up of 14 amino acids. Losses at the gene ends were 4 bases for V and 1 base for J; bases not matched to a gene: 0. Germline assignment: CDR1 MGHRA and CDR2 YSYEKL. CDR3 DNA sequence: TGCGCCAGCAGCCGGACAGGGAGCAATCAGCCCCAGCATTTT. Translated, it gives CASSRTGSNQPQHF.

The chain joins TRBV6-1 to TRBJ2-5; 7 nucleotides line up with TRBD1. This CDR3 has 14 amino acids. Germline V gene data show CDR1 as MNHNS and CDR2 as SASEGT. J was trimmed by 1 base and V by 7 bases; bases with no gene match: 6. CDR3 coding DNA: TGTGCCAGCACCTATTCAGGGGGCCAAGAGACCCAGTACTTC. Protein sequence: CASTYSGGQETQYF.

This clone was observed a single time. This chain connects TRBV28 to TRBJ2-4; 7 positions match TRBD1. Germline trimming cut 3 bases from V and 4 bases from J; bases unmatched to any gene: 9. The CDR3 length is 16 residues. Germline V gene data show CDR1 as MDHEN and CDR2 as SYDVKM. DNA for the CDR3: TGTGCCAGCAGTTTTATGAGGGGACAGATAAAAAACATTCAGTACTTC. It translates to CASSFMRGQIKNIQYF.

There are a few counts of this clone. V usage is TRBV28 and J usage is TRBJ1-1; 9 bases align to TRBD1. The CDR3 sequence is 12 residues long. The V and J ends lost 7 bases and 7 bases, in that order; junction bases with no gene match: 4. The germline gives CDR1 MDHEN, CDR2 SYDVKM. The CDR3 bases are TGTGCCAGCATCGGGGACAGGGTTGAAGCTTTCTTT. Its protein product is CASIGDRVEAFF.

The genes are TRBV4-2 and TRBJ2-2, with D perhaps TRBD2 (5 bases). Germline V CDR1 and CDR2: LGHNA, YNFKEQ. Trimming took off 0 bases at V and 6 bases at J, with 14 bases between the two ends. The CDR3 has 16 residues. The chain's CDR3 is CASSQESRIAPGELFF. CDR3 bases: TGTGCCAGCAGCCAAGAGTCTCGGATAGCGCCCGGGGAGCTGTTTTTT.

The chain has TRBV5-6 and TRBJ2-7; 8 bases line up with TRBD2. CDR1 and CDR2 from the germline V gene are SGHDT and YYEEEE. The trim removed 4 bases at V and 2 bases at J, leaving 8 bases unmatched. The CDR3 totals 15 residues. CDR3 bases: TGTGCCAGCAGCCTCAGCGGGACTAGTCCCTACGAGCAGTACTTC. It is translated as CASSLSGTSPYEQYF. The variable domain in full, completed from reference TRBV5-6 and TRBJ2-7, reads DAGVTQSPTHLIKTRGQQVTLRCSPKSGHDTVSWYQQALGQGPQFIFQYYEEEERQRGNFPDRFSGHQFPNYSSELNVNALLLGDSALYLCASSLSGTSPYEQYFGPGTRLTVT.

The chain links TRBV11-3 to TRBJ2-5, with TRBD2 identical over 7 bases. CDR1 and CDR2 (germline): SGHNT, YENEEA. The CDR3 covers 17 residues. V lost 1 base and J lost 1; bases outside the gene matches: 9. For the CDR3, the DNA is TGTGCCAGCAGCTTAGTAGTGTCGGGGGGAGGCCAAGAGACCCAGTACTTC. Its protein product is CASSLVVSGGGQETQYF.

This chain joins TRBV30 and TRBJ2-2; D ambiguous. Trimming pared 2 bases from V and 2 bases from J, leaving 9 bases between. This CDR3 has 14 amino acids. Germline CDR1 GTSNPN, CDR2 SVGIG (reference sequence). In DNA form, the CDR3 reads TGTGCCTGGAGTACCAGGCCCAACACCGGGGAGCTGTTTTTT. It specifies CAWSTRPNTGELFF.

The chain recombines TRBV28 with TRBJ2-7; TRBD2 is a possible D gene (6 bases). There are 12 residues in the CDR3. Trimming removed 5 bases from V and 1 base from J, with 6 bases in between. The germline V gene has CDR1 MDHEN and CDR2 SYDVKM. The CDR3 protein is CASSRESYEQYF. CDR3 in DNA: TGTGCCAGCAGTCGGGAGTCCTACGAGCAGTACTTC.

This chain joins TRBV10-3 and TRBJ2-1, with TRBD1 identical over 10 bases. This CDR3 is 18 amino acids long. Unmatched junction bases numbered 18, after V lost 4 bases and J lost 9 bases. CDR1 ENHRY and CDR2 SYGVKD come from the germline V gene. The CDR3 is CAISVHPETGGEGIEQFF. CDR3 DNA sequence: TGTGCCATCAGTGTCCACCCAGAGACAGGGGGCGAAGGTATTGAGCAGTTCTTC.